This T cell receptor beta chain was profiled in a study of blood T cell repertoires in COVID-19. Across the whole study: T cells, B-cell-depleted T cells, or PBMCs provided the cDNA or gDNA that served as material.

As processed by the authors: Reference gene primer amplification in the assay estimated nucleated cell counts. Clones were read by immunoSEQ multiplex PCR, and TCRdb kept only the in-frame ones, dropping some. V and J calls and clone size follow that table, whereas D and trimming were derived from the DNA. The table has roughly 400,000 clones, around nine tenths seen once. CDR3 length: 13 amino acids. V gave up 2 bases and J gave up 7 bases, with 12 bases separating them. Per the germline V gene, CDR1 is SGHTA and CDR2 is FQGTGA. Specimen: PBMCs or T cells enriched from blood (not recorded which). The receptor comes from a young woman who had been exposed to COVID-19. This chain uses TRBV7-3 with TRBJ2-7; TRBD1 might be the D (7 bases). The CDR3 is CASSLQTGREQYF. The CDR3 nucleotides read TGTGCCAGCAGCTTACAGACAGGGAGGGAGCAGTACTTC.